This T cell receptor beta chain was recorded in a study of blood T cells in healthy people across ages. Study-wide findings and caveats: Getting older went along with TCR beta diversity per million T cells dropping roughly linearly. The study regarded diversity estimates from one million T cells as underestimates.

V lost 5 bases and J 4 bases, leaving 13 bases between the germline ends. The CDR3 is 14 residues long. CDR1 is LGHDT and CDR2 is YNNKEL in the germline V gene (reference sequence). In the case of this clonotype: Its antigen is not identified.

Ranging in age from about 6 to 95, the donors were healthy Caucasian individuals from Russia. A J-beta primer mix and a sample-barcoded 5' primer were used in a second PCR of about 7 to 12 cycles. The template-switch adaptor was a 5' adaptor with 12 random nucleotides. It tagged each cDNA molecule. TCRdb redid the calling of the 5' RACE reads with MiXCR, one entry per CDR3 protein. The table lists under 2,000,000 distinct CDR3 sequences, 49% of them singletons, with roughly 2% in the top ten. The sequencing sample was made of blood. The TCR comes from a woman aged 40 to 50 in good health. The V call is TRBV3-1, the J call TRBJ2-3; D is possibly TRBD1 or TRBD2 (7 bases each). The CDR3 coding sequence is TGTGCCAGCAGCTCTCAGGGGGGGGCAGATACGCAGTATTTT. Translation gives CASSSQGGADTQYF.